Described below is a single T cell receptor beta chain sequence and its context. The sample originates from a study of technical replicates of blood from a few donors. The CDR3 has 16 amino acids. The germline V gene has CDR1 LGHNA and CDR2 YSLEER. Trimming removed 4 bases from V and 3 bases from J; junction bases left unmatched: 10. Profiling relied on immunoSEQ multiplex PCR, and the TCRdb table lists in-frame clones only, not all of them. The repertoire holds 50,000 to 60,000 clones, with 75% to 95% as singletons. The TCR originated in a human donor in good health. Some clones in this sample may be carry-over from other donors' samples. The specimen was PBMCs. The chain recombines TRBV4-3 with TRBJ2-7, with TRBD2 matching over 9 bases. CDR3 loop: CASSLNAGTSRYEQYF. CDR3 nucleotide sequence: TGCGCCAGCAGCCTTAATGCCGGGACTAGCCGCTACGAGCAGTACTTC.